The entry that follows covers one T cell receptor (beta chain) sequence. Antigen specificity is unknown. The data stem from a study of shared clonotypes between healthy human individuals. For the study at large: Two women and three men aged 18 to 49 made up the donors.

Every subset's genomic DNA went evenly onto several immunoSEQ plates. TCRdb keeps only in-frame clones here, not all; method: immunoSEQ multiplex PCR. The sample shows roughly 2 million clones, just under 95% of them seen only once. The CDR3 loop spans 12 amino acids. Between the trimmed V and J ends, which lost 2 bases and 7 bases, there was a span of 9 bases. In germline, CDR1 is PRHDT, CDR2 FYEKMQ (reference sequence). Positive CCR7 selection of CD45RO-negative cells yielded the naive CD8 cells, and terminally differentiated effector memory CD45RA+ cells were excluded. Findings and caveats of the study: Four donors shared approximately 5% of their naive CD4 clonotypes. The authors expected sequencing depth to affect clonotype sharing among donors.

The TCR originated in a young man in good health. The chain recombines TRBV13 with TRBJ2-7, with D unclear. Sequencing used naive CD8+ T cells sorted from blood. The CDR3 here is CASSLSQHEQYF. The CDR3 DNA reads TGTGCCAGCAGCTTATCTCAACATGAGCAGTACTTC.